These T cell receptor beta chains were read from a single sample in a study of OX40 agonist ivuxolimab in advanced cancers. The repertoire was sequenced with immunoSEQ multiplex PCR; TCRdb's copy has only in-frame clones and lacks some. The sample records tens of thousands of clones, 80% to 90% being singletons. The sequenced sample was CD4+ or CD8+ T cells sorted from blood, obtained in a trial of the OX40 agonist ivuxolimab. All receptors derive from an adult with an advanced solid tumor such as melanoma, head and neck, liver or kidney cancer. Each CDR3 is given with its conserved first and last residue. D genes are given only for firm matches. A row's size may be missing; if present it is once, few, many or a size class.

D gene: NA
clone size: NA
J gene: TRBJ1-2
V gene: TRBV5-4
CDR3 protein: CASSSPEGYGYGYTF
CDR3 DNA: TGTGCCAGCAGCTCTCCAGAGGGGTATGGCTATGGCTACACCTTC

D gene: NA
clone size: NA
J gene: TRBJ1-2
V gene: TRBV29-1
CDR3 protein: CSVEDRAVDYGYTF
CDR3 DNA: TGCAGCGTTGAAGATAGGGCAGTCGACTATGGCTACACCTTC

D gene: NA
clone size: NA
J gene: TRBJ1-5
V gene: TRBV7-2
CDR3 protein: CASSLGLNNQPQHF
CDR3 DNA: TGTGCCAGCAGCTTAGGGCTCAACAATCAGCCCCAGCATTTT

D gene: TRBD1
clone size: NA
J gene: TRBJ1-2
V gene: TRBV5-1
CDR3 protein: CASSSDRTYGYTF
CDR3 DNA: TGCGCCAGCAGCTCGGACAGGACCTATGGCTACACCTTC

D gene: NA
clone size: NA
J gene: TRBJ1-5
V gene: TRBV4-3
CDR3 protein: CASSPLRGNQPQHF
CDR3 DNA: TGCGCCAGCAGTCCACTCAGGGGCAATCAGCCCCAGCATTTT

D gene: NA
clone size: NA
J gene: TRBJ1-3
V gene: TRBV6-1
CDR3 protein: CASSENADSGNTIYF
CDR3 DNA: TGTGCCAGCAGTGAAAATGCGGACTCTGGAAACACCATATATTTT

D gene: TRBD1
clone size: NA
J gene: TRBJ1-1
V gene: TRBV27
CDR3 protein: CASSSGTVNTEAFF
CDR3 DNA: TGTGCCAGCAGTTCTGGGACAGTCAACACTGAAGCTTTCTTT

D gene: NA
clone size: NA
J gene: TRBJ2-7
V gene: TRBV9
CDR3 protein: CASSPNWDEGYEQYF
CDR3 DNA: TGTGCCAGCAGCCCCAACTGGGACGAGGGCTACGAGCAGTACTTC

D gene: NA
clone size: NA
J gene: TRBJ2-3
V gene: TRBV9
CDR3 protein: CASSVRGFSTDTQYF
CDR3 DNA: TGTGCCAGCAGCGTAAGGGGATTTTCGACAGATACGCAGTATTTT

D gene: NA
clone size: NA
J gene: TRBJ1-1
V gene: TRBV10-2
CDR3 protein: CASSESGGGNTEAFF
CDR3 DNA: TGCGCCAGCAGTGAATCCGGCGGAGGGAACACTGAAGCTTTCTTT

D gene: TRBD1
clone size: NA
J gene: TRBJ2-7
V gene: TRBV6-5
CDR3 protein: CASSRDSYEQYF
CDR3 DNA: TGTGCCAGCAGCAGGGACAGCTACGAGCAGTACTTC

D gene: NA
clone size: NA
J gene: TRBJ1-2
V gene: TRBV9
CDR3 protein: CASSVGAGTDYYGYTF
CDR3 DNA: TGTGCCAGCAGCGTAGGAGCGGGTACTGACTACTATGGCTACACCTTC

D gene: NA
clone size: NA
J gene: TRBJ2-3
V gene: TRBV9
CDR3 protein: CASSGFVGGLPPDTQYF
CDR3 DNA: TGTGCCAGCAGCGGATTTGTGGGGGGGCTCCCTCCAGATACGCAGTATTTT

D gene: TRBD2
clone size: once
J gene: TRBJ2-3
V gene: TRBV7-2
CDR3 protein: CASSLTSGGARVQYF
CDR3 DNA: TGTGCCAGCAGCCTAACTAGCGGGGGGGCCCGGGTGCAGTATTTT

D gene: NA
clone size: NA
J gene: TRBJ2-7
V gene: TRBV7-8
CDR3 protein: CASSPRRGDSYEQYF
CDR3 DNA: TGTGCCAGCAGCCCACGAAGGGGGGACTCCTACGAGCAGTACTTC

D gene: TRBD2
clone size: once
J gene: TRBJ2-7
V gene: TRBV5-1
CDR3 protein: CASSLEGGGTYEQYF
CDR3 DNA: TGCGCCAGCAGCTTGGAGGGCGGGGGGACCTACGAGCAGTACTTC